These 19 T cell receptor beta chains were all obtained from the same sample, sequenced in a study of beta chain features in type 1 diabetes. These receptors' targets are unknown. Reverse transcribing all isolated RNA meant expressed TCRB transcripts were sequenced. Method: immunoSEQ multiplex PCR; TCRdb's copy keeps in-frame clones and lacks some. The top ten hold 0.29% of the sample, which has around 53,000 clones, around 60% seen once. Findings and limits, study-wide: In every one of the four CD4+ subsets, TCRB CDR3s were moderately but significantly shorter in Type 1 diabetes patients.

Sequenced input: stem cell memory CD4+ T cells from blood. Receptor source: a woman younger than 45 with type 1 diabetes.

The chain couples TRBV5-1 to TRBJ2-7, with D possibly being TRBD1 (6 bases). The V gene's germline CDR1 is SGHRS and CDR2 YFSETQ. The CDR3 runs 14 residues. The ends were cut back, 4 bases at V and 6 bases at J, with 17 bases in the middle. DNA of the CDR3: TGCGCCAGCAGCACCTTAACAGGGTCCAGCGAGCAGTACTTC. This gives the protein CASSTLTGSSEQYF.

The V call is TRBV11-2, the J call TRBJ2-5; D perhaps matches TRBD2 (6 bases). The V gene's germline CDR1 is SGHAT and CDR2 FQNNGV. The length of the CDR3 is 13 residues. V gave up 7 bases and J gave up 1 base, with 10 bases separating them. This chain's CDR3 is CASTTSIQETQYF. The CDR3 DNA reads as TGTGCCAGCACAACTAGCATCCAAGAGACCCAGTACTTC.

The rearrangement links TRBV10-2 to TRBJ2-5, with TRBD1 matching 8 bases. CDR1 and CDR2 from the germline V gene are WSHSY and SAAADI. V dropped 3 bases and J dropped 3; count of bases not matched to a gene: 0. This CDR3 region has 13 residues. The CDR3 sequence is CASSEQGEETQYF. The CDR3 coding sequence is TGCGCCAGCAGTGAACAGGGGGAAGAGACCCAGTACTTC.

The chain recombines TRBV18 with TRBJ1-1; D is ambiguous. Trimming cost V 3 bases and J 0 bases, with 5 bases left between them. Per the germline V gene, CDR1 is KGHSH and CDR2 is LQKENI. The CDR3 is 13 residues long. Written as DNA, the CDR3 is TGTGCCAGCTCACCGCGATTGAACACTGAAGCTTTCTTT. Its protein product is CASSPRLNTEAFF.

The genes are TRBV12-5 and TRBJ2-3; 11 nucleotides line up with TRBD2. CDR3 size: 15 residues. Trimming removed 6 bases from V and 5 bases from J; junction bases left unmatched: 7. CDR1 is LGHNT and CDR2 is FRNRAP in the germline V gene. CDR3 residues: CASGWVAGGEDTQYF. DNA of the CDR3: TGTGCTAGTGGATGGGTAGCGGGAGGGGAAGATACGCAGTATTTT.

The rearrangement uses TRBV5-1 and TRBJ2-3; 11 positions agree with TRBD2. This CDR3 has 15 residues. Looked up from germline, CDR1 is SGHRS and CDR2 is YFSETQ. V was pared by 5 bases and J by 3 bases, with 5 bases of the junction left unmatched. CDR3 region: CASRTGTSGTDTQYF. CDR3 sequence (DNA): TGCGCCAGCAGGACCGGGACTAGCGGAACAGATACGCAGTATTTT. Using reference TRBV5-1 and TRBJ2-3 for the parts outside the CDR3, the full variable domain is KAGVTQTPRYLIKTRGQQVTLSCSPISGHRSVSWYQQTPGQGLQFLFEYFSETQRNKGNFPGRFSGRQFSNSRSEMNVSTLELGDSALYLCASRTGTSGTDTQYFGPGTRLTVL.

This clone was picked up one time. CDR3 in DNA: TGTGCCAGCAGTCTTGGTGGGACTAGCGGGGTCGATGAGCAGTTCTTC. Protein product: CASSLGGTSGVDEQFF. This chain joins TRBV5-4 and TRBJ2-1; 13 nucleotides align to TRBD2. Losses at the gene ends were 5 bases for V and 8 bases for J; bases not matched to a gene: 10. Germline values: CDR1 SGHNT, CDR2 YYREEE (reference sequence). The CDR3 is made up of 16 amino acids.

This clone has a handful of counts. The CDR3 nucleotides read TGTGCCAGTAGACAGACCCCTGAAGCTTTCTTT. This sequence encodes CASRQTPEAFF. The gene calls are TRBV19 and TRBJ1-1, with unresolved D. The CDR3 extends over 11 amino acids. CDR1 is LNHDA, CDR2 SQIVND, per germline (reference sequence). Trimming stripped 6 bases from V and 6 bases from J, with 8 bases between.

Concerning this clone itself: One junction end does not reproduce the germline sequence, and a read error may be involved. The chain links TRBV9 to TRBJ2-1; D gene ambiguous. There are 15 residues in the CDR3. Germline-derived CDR1 and CDR2 are SGDLS and YYNGEE. The CDR3 coding sequence is TGTGCCAGCAGCGTGGTGCCGACCAGAGACAATAAGCAGTTCTTC. Translating it yields CASSVVPTRDNKQFF.

The CDR3 loop reads CSVERAQDTQYF. CDR3 in DNA: TGCAGCGTTGAGCGGGCGCAAGATACGCAGTATTTT. The chain is built from TRBV29-1 and TRBJ2-3, with a possible D match to TRBD2 (5 bases). Germline-derived CDR1 and CDR2 are SQVTM and ANQGSEA. The CDR3 consists of 12 residues. The V end was cut by 3 bases, the J end by 5 bases, with 9 bases between.

The V and J genes are TRBV4-2 and TRBJ2-3, with 10 positions matching TRBD2. The length of the CDR3 is 19 residues. Germline CDR1 reads LGHNA; CDR2 reads YNFKEQ. V was pared by 4 bases and J by 4 bases, with 17 bases of the junction left unmatched. The CDR3 DNA reads as TGTGCCAGCAGCCCCTCCTCAACAACTAGCGGGATTGGTGCAGATACGCAGTATTTT. Amino acid sequence: CASSPSSTTSGIGADTQYF.

The CDR3 coding sequence is TGTGCCAGCTCACCAAGTCAGATGAACACTGAAGCTTTCTTT. Its protein is CASSPSQMNTEAFF. The chain carries TRBV18 and TRBJ1-1, with D unresolved. CDR1 and CDR2 (germline): KGHSH, LQKENI. The CDR3 loop spans 14 amino acids. The germline V and J ends were trimmed by 2 bases and 0 bases, with 7 bases remaining between them. The whole variable domain, filled in from reference TRBV18 and TRBJ1-1, reads NAGVMQNPRHLVRRRGQEARLRCSPMKGHSHVYWYRQLPEEGLKFMVYLQKENIIDESGMPKERFSAEFPKEGPSILRIQQVVRGDSAAYFCASSPSQMNTEAFFGQGTRLTVV.

This clone was observed a handful of times. This chain links TRBV29-1 with TRBJ2-7, with TRBD1 identical over 10 bases. The CDR3 runs 13 residues. The V gene's germline CDR1 is SQVTM and CDR2 ANQGSEA. V dropped 2 bases and J dropped 4; count of bases not matched to a gene: 2. The CDR3 sequence: CSVEWDRGYEQYF. CDR3 bases: TGCAGCGTTGAATGGGACAGGGGTTACGAGCAGTACTTC.

The chain combines TRBV7-2 with TRBJ2-7, with D maybe TRBD1 (5 bases). The CDR3 length is 14 residues. Germline V gene data show CDR1 as SGHTA and CDR2 as FQGNSA. With 1 base removed from V and 4 bases from J, the gap between germline ends came to 11 bases. The chain's CDR3 is CASSLGRGPYEQYF. CDR3 in DNA: TGTGCCAGCAGCTTAGGAAGGGGCCCATACGAGCAGTACTTC.

The chain combines TRBV7-2 with TRBJ1-5, with D uncertain. The CDR3 consists of 15 residues. The V end was cut by 2 bases, the J end by 0 bases, with 8 bases between. Germline CDR1 is SGHTA and CDR2 is FQGNSA. This chain's CDR3 is CASSLQLDSNQPQHF. DNA for the CDR3: TGTGCCAGCAGCTTACAACTAGATAGCAATCAGCCCCAGCATTTT.

This clone was seen more than once but under ten times. The CDR3 DNA is TGCGCCAGCAGCCAGGATCCGGGACTAGCGGGAAAGCATACGCAGTATTTT. Its protein is CASSQDPGLAGKHTQYF. The J gene is TRBJ2-3, the V gene TRBV4-1, with 13 nucleotides matching TRBD2. Per the germline V gene, CDR1 is MGHRA and CDR2 is YSYEKL. The CDR3 runs 17 residues. Trimming cost V 3 bases and J 7 bases; bases outside gene matches: 10.

V is TRBV6-6 and J is TRBJ2-2; tentatively, D is TRBD1 (6 bases). This CDR3 has 14 residues. Trimming removed 5 bases at V and 9 bases at J, with 16 bases between. Germline CDR1 reads MNHNY; CDR2 reads SVGAGI (reference sequence). The CDR3 loop is CASSHRQESRELFF. CDR3 bases: TGTGCCAGCAGTCACAGACAGGAAAGCAGGGAGCTGTTTTTT.

This clone was seen a few times. The rearrangement links TRBV4-1 to TRBJ2-1, with TRBD2 as a possible D gene (6 bases). The germline gives CDR1 MGHRA, CDR2 YSYEKL. This CDR3 is built from 14 residues. Trimming removed 1 base from V and 12 bases from J, with 16 bases in between. The CDR3, as DNA: TGCGCCAGCAGCCAAGGAGGAGGGGTTTTTGGGCAGTTCTTC. It encodes CASSQGGGVFGQFF.

This sequence joins TRBV6-4 and TRBJ2-1, with a weak D call TRBD2 (6 bases). The CDR3 runs to 15 residues. Germline V lookup: CDR1 MRHNA, CDR2 SNTAGT. Between the trimmed V and J ends, which lost 4 bases and 1 base, there was a span of 11 bases. The CDR3 sequence is CASSVGGTSYNEQFF. The DNA of the CDR3 is TGTGCCAGCAGTGTCGGCGGGACTTCCTACAATGAGCAGTTCTTC.